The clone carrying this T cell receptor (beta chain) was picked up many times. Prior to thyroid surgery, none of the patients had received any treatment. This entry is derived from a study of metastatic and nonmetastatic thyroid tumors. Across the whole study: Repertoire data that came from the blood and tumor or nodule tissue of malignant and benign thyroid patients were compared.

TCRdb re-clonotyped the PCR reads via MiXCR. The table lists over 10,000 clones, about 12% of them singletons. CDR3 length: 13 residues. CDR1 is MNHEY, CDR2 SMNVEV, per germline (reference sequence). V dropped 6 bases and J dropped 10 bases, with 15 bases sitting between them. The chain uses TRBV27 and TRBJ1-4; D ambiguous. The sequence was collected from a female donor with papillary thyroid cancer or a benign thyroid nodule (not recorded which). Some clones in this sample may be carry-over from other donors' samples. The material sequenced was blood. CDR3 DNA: TGTGCCAGCAGCCAACAGACTCTGGGAAAACTGTTTTTT. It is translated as CASSQQTLGKLFF.